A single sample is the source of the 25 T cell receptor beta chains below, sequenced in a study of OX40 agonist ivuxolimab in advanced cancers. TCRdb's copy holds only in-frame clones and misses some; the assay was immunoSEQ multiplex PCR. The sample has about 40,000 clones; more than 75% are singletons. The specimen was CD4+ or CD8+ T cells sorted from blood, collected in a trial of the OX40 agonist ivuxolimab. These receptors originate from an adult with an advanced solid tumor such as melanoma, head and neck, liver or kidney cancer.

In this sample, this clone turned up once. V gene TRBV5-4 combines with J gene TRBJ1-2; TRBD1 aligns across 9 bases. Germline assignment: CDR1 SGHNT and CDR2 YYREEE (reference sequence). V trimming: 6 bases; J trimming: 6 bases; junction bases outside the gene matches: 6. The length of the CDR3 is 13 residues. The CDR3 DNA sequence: TGTGCCAGCAACTTACAGGGGGCGAATGGCTACACCTTC. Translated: CASNLQGANGYTF.

For the CDR3, the DNA is TGTGCCAGCAGCTTAAAGGGGGCCGCAGAGACCCAGTACTTC. Protein product: CASSLKGAAETQYF. The chain combines TRBV7-3 with TRBJ2-5, with 7 nucleotides matching TRBD1. Germline-derived CDR1 and CDR2 are SGHTA and FQGTGA. The CDR3 totals 14 residues. The junction had 3 bases not matched to a gene; V was cut back by 1 base and J by 4 bases.

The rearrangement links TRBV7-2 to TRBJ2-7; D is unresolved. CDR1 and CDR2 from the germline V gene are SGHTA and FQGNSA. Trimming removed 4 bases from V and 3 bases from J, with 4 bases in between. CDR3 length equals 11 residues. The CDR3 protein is CASSWDYEQYF. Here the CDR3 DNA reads TGTGCCAGCAGCTGGGACTACGAGCAGTACTTC.

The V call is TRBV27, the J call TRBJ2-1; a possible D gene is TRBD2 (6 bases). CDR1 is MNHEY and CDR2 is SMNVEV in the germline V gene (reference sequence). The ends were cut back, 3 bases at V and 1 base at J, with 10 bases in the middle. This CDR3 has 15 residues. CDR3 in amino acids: CASSFWGGSYNEQFF. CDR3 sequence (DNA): TGTGCCAGCAGTTTTTGGGGAGGTTCCTACAATGAGCAGTTCTTC.

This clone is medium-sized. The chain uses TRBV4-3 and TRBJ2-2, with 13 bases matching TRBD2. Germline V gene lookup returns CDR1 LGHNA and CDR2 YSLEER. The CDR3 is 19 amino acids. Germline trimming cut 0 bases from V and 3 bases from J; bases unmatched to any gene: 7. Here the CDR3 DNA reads TGCGCCAGCAGCCAAGATCTCGGACTAGCGGGAGCCTACACCGGGGAGCTGTTTTTT. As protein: CASSQDLGLAGAYTGELFF.

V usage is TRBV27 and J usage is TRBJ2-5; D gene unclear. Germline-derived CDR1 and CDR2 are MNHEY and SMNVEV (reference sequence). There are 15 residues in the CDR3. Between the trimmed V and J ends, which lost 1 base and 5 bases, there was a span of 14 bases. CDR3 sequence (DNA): TGTGCCAGCAGTTTATGGGGTAAGGCCACGGAGACCCAGTACTTC. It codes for CASSLWGKATETQYF.

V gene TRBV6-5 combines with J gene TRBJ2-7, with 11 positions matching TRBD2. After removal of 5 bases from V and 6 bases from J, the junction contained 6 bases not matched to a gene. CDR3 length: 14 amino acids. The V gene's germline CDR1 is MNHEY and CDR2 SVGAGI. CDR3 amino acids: CASSPGLAEFEQYF. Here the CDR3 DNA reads TGTGCCAGCAGTCCGGGACTAGCGGAGTTCGAGCAGTACTTC.

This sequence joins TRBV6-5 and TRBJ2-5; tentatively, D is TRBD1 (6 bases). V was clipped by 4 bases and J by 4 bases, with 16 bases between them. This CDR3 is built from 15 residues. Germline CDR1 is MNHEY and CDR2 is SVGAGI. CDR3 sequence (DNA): TGTGCCAGCAGTTGGCGAACAGGGAGCCGAGAGACCCAGTACTTC. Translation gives CASSWRTGSRETQYF.

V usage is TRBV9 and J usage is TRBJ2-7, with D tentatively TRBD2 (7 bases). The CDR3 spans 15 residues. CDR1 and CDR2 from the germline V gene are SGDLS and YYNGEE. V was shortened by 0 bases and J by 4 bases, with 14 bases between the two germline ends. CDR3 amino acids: CASSVDTGGGYEQYF. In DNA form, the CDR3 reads TGTGCCAGCAGCGTAGATACGGGGGGCGGATACGAGCAGTACTTC.

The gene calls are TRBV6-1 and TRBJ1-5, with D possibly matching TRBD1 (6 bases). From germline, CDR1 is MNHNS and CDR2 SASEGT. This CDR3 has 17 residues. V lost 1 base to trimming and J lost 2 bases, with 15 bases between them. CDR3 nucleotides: TGTGCCAGCAGTGAAGAGGCAGGGGCATGGGGCAATCAGCCCCAGCATTTT. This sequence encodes CASSEEAGAWGNQPQHF.

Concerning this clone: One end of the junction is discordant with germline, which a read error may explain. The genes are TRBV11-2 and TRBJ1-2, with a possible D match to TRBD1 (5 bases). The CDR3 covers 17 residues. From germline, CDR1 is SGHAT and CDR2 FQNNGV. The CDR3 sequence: CASSQDASRAENYGYTF. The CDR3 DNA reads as TGCGCCAGCAGCCAAGATGCCTCCAGGGCGGAGAACTATGGCTACACCTTC. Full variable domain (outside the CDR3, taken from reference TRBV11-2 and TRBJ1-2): EAGVAQSPRYKIIEKRQSVAFWCNPISGHATLYWYQQILGQGPKLLIQFQNNGVVDDSQLPKDRFSAERLKGVDSTLKIQPAKLEDSAVYLCASSQDASRAENYGYTFGSGTRLTVV.

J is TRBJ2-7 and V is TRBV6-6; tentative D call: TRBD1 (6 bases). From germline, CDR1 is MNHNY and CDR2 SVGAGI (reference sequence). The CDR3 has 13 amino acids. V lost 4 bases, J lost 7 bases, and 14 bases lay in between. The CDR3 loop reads CASSFHRVGEQYF. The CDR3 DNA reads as TGTGCCAGCAGTTTCCACAGGGTGGGGGAGCAGTACTTC.

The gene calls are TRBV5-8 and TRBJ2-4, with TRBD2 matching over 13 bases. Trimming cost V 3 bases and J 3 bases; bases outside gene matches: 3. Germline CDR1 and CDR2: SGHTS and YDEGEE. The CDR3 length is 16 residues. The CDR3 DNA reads TGTGCCAGCAGCTACGGACTAGCGGGGGACAAAAACATTCAGTACTTC. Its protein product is CASSYGLAGDKNIQYF.

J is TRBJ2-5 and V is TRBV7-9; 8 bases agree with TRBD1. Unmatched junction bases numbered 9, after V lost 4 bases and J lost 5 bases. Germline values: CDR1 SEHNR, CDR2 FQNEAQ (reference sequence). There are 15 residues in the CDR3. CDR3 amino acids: CASSYGQGARETQYF. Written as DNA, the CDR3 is TGTGCCAGCAGCTATGGACAGGGAGCTCGGGAGACCCAGTACTTC.

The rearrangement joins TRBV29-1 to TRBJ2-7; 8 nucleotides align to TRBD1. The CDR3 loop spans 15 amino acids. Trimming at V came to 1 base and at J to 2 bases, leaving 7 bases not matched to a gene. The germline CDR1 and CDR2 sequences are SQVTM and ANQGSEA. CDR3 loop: CSVEVGTGVPYEQYF. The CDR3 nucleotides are TGCAGCGTTGAAGTGGGGACAGGAGTACCCTACGAGCAGTACTTC.

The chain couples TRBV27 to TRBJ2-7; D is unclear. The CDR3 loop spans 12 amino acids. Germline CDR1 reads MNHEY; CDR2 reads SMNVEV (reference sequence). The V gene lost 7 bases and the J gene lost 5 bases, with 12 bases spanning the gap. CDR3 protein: CASTNVVHEQYF. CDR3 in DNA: TGTGCCAGCACCAACGTGGTCCACGAGCAGTACTTC.

The CDR3 nucleotides are TGTGCCAGTAGTTTCCAGCACGAGCAGTACTTC. Amino acid sequence: CASSFQHEQYF. The chain has TRBV19 and TRBJ2-7, with D unclear. Trimming removed 5 bases at V and 5 bases at J, with 7 bases between. This CDR3 is built from 11 residues. Per the germline V gene, CDR1 is LNHDA and CDR2 is SQIVND (reference sequence).

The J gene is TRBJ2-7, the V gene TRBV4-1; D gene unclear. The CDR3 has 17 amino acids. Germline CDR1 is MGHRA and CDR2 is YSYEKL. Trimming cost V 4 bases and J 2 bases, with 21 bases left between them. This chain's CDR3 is CASSPSTAPSYPYEQYF. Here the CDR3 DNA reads TGCGCCAGCAGCCCTTCCACAGCCCCCAGCTATCCCTACGAGCAGTACTTC.

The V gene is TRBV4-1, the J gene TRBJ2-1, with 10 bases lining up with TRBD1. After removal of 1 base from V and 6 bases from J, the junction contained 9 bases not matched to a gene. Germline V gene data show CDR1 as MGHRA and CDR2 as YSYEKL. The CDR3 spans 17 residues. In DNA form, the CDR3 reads TGCGCCAGCAGCCAAGTTGAAATCGGGGACAGGGGCAATGAGCAGTTCTTC. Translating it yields CASSQVEIGDRGNEQFF.

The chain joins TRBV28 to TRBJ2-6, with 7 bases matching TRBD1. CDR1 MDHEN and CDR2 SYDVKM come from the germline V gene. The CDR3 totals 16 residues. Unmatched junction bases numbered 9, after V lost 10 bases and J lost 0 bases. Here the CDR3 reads CATLPGQHSGANVLTF. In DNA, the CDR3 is TGTGCCACCCTACCGGGACAGCACTCTGGGGCCAACGTCCTGACTTTC.

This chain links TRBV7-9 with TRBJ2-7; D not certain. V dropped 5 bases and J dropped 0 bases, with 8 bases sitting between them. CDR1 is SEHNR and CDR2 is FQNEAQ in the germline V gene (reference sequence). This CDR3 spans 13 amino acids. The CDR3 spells CASSPQVSYEQYF. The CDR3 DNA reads TGTGCCAGCAGCCCACAAGTCTCCTACGAGCAGTACTTC.

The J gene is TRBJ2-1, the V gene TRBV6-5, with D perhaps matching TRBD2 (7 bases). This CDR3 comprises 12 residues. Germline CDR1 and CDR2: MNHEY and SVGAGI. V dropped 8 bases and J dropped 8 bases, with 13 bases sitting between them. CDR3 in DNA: TGTGCCAGCGGGGGGGCCGGCTATGAGCAGTTCTTC. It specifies CASGGAGYEQFF.

In DNA, the CDR3 is TGTGCCAGCAGCTCGGGTGGATTTAGGACTGAAGCTTTCTTT. Translated, it gives CASSSGGFRTEAFF. This chain connects TRBV5-4 to TRBJ1-1, with no clear D. Germline V gene sequence: CDR1 SGHNT, CDR2 YYREEE (reference sequence). This CDR3 is built from 14 residues. The ends were cut back, 3 bases at V and 5 bases at J, with 14 bases in the middle.

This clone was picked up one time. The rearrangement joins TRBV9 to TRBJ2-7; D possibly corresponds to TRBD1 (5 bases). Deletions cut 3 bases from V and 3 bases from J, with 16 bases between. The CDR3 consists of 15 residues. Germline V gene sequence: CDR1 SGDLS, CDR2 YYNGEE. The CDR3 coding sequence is TGTGCCAGCAGCGAAGGATCCGCAGGGCGCTACGAGCAGTACTTC. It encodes CASSEGSAGRYEQYF. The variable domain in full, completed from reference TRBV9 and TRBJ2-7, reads DSGVTQTPKHLITATGQRVTLRCSPRSGDLSVYWYQQSLDQGLQFLIQYYNGEERAKGNILERFSAQQFPDLHSELNLSSLELGDSALYFCASSEGSAGRYEQYFGPGTRLTVT.

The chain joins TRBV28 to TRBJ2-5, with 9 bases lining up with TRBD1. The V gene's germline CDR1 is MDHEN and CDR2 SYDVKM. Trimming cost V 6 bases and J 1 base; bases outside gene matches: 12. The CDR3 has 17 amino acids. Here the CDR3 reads CASRGIRDRAFQETQYF. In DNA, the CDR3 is TGTGCCAGCAGGGGGATCCGGGACAGGGCCTTCCAAGAGACCCAGTACTTC. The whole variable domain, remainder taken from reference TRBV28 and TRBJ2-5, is DVKVTQSSRYLVKRTGEKVFLECVQDMDHENMFWYRQDPGLGLRLIYFSYDVKMKEKGDIPEGYSVSREKKERFSLILESASTNQTSMYLCASRGIRDRAFQETQYFGPGTRLLVL.